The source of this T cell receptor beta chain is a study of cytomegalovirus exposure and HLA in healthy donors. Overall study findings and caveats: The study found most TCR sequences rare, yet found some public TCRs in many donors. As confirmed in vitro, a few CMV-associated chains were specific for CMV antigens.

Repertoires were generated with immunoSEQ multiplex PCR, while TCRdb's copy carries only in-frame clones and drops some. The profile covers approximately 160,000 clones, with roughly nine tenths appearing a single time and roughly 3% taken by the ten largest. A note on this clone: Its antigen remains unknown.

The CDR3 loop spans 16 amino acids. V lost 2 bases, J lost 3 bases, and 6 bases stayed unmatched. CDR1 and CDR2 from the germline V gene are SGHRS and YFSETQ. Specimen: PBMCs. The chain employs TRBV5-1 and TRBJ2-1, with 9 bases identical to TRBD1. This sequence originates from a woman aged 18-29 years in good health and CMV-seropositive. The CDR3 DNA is TGCGCCAGCAGCTTCGGGACAGGGCGGAACTACAATGAGCAGTTCTTC. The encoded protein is CASSFGTGRNYNEQFF.